Reported below is one T cell receptor (beta chain). Its antigen remains unidentified. No much larger clone is present one base from it, and per-base qualities are unavailable. The sample comes from a study of technical replicates of blood from several donors (dated by TCRdb to the late 2010s). Library construction relied on the immunoSEQ multiplex PCR assay. TCRdb's version of the immuneACCESS table is confined to in-frame rearrangements and falls short of the full clone set. An unresolved V gene accounts for under half of the shortfall where checked; the remainder is of unknown origin. The sample has 75,000 to 95,000 clones on record, 95% of them singletons. The biggest ten clones account for 0.25% to 0.3% of the sample. Per the germline V gene (reference sequence), GTSNPN is the CDR1 and SVGIG is the CDR2. Trimming costs V 3 bases and J 9 bases, and their ends lie 11 bases apart. CDR3 length: 12 amino acids, cysteine to phenylalanine. Only the CDR3 part of the read is kept: 36 bases, read in frame from the first base.

The TCR comes from a human donor in good health. The chain is made from TRBV30 and TRBJ2-2, with no D gene named confidently. The sequenced sample was T cells isolated from PBMCs. The CDR3 reads as follows: CAWRRGPRELFF. DNA sequence: TGTGCCTGGAGACGTGGGCCCCGGGAGCTGTTTTTT.